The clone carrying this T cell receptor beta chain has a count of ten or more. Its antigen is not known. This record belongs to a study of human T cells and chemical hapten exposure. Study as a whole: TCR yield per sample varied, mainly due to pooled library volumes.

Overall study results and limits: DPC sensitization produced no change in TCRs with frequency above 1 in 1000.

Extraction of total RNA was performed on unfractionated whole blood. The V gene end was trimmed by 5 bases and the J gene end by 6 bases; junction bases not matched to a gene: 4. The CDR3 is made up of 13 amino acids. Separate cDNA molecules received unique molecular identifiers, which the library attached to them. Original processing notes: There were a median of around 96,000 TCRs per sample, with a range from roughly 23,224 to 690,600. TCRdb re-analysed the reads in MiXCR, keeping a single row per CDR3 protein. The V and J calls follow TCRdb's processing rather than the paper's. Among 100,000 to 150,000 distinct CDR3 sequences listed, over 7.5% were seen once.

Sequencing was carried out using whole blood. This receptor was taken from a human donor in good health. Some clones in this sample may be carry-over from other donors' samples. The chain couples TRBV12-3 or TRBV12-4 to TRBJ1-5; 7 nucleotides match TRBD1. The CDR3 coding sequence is TGTGCCAGCAGTGACAGGGAAGCTCAGCCCCAGCATTTT. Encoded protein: CASSDREAQPQHF.